The T cell receptor beta chain described here comes from a study of T cells in Graves' hyperthyroidism and ophthalmopathy. This clonotype showed up many times. TCR beta CDR3 regions were amplified from RNA. During a first-round RT-PCR of the TCR CDR3, the HTBI primer set was used. TCRdb reprocessed the multiplex PCR reads via MiXCR and lists one record per CDR3 protein. Of hundreds of thousands of distinct CDR3 sequences listed, approximately 14% are singletons. Per the germline V gene, CDR1 is SNHLY and CDR2 is FYNNEI. The CDR3 has 14 residues. V lost 6 bases and J lost 2; bases outside the gene matches: 5.

This clonotype was sampled from a woman aged 18-29 years with Graves' hyperthyroidism. Sequencing was performed on blood. The rearrangement links TRBV2 to TRBJ1-2; 8 nucleotides agree with TRBD1. DNA of the CDR3: TGTGCCAGCAGCCGGGACAGGCTGAACTATGGCTACACCTTC. Protein sequence: CASSRDRLNYGYTF.